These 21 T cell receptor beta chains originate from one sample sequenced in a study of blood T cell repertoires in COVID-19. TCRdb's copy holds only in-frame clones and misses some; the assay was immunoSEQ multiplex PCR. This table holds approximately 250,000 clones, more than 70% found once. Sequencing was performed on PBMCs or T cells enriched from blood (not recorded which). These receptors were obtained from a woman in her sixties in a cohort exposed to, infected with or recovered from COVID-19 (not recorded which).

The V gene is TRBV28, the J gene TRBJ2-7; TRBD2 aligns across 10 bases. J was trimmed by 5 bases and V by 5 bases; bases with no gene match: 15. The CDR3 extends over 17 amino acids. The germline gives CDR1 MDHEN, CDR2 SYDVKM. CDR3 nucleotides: TGTGCCAGCAGTCAACGGGTGGCTAGCGGGAGTTTCCACGAGCAGTACTTC. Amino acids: CASSQRVASGSFHEQYF.

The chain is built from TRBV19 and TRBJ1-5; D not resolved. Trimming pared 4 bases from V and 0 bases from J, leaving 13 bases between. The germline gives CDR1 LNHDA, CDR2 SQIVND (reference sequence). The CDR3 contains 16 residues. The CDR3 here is CASSKAGAYSNQPQHF. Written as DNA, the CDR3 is TGTGCCAGTAGTAAGGCAGGCGCCTATAGCAATCAGCCCCAGCATTTT.

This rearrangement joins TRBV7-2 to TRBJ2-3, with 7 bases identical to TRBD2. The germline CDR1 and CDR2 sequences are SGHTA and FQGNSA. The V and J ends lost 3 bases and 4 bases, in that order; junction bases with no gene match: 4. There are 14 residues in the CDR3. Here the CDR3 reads CASSFGGRADTQYF. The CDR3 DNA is TGTGCCAGCAGCTTTGGCGGGAGAGCAGATACGCAGTATTTT.

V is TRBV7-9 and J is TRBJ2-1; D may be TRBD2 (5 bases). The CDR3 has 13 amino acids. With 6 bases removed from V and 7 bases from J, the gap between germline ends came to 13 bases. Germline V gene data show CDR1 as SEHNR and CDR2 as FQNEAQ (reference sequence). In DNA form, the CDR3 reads TGTGCCAGCAGTTCGAGGACGGGGAATGAGCAGTTCTTC. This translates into CASSSRTGNEQFF.

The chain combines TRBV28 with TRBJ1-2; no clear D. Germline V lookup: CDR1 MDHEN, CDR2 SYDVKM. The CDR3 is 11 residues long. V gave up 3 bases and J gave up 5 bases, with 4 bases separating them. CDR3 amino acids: CASSFGYGYTF. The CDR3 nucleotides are TGTGCCAGCAGTTTCGGGTATGGCTACACCTTC.

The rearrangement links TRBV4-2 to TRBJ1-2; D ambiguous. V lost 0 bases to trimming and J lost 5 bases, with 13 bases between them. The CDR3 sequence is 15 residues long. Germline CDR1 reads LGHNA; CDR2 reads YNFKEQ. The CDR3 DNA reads TGTGCCAGCAGCCAAGAGGCAGCGGATAAATATGGCTACACCTTC. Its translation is CASSQEAADKYGYTF.

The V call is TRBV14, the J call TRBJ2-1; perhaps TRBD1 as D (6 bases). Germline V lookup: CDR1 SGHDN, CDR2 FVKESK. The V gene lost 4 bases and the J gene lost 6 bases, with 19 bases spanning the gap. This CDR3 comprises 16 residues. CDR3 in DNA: TGTGCCAGCAGCCCCCGTTGGGGGCCTAACGGCAATGAGCAGTTCTTC. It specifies CASSPRWGPNGNEQFF.

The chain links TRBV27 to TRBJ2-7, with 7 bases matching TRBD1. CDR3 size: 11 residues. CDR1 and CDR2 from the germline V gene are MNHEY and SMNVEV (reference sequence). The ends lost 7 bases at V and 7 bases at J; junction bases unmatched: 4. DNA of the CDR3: TGTGCCAGCAACAGGGGTGGGGAGCAGTACTTC. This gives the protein CASNRGGEQYF.

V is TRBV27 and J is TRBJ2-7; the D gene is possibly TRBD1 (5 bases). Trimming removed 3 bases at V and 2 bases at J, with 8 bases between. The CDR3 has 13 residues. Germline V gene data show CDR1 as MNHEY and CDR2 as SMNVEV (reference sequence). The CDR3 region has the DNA TGTGCCAGCAGTTTTGGACATACCTACGAGCAGTACTTC. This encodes CASSFGHTYEQYF.

CDR3 residues: CASSKTATNEKLFF. For the CDR3, the DNA is TGCGCCAGCAGCAAGACAGCAACTAATGAAAAACTGTTTTTT. The rearrangement uses TRBV5-1 and TRBJ1-4; maybe TRBD1 (5 bases). The V gene's germline CDR1 is SGHRS and CDR2 YFSETQ. V lost 4 bases and J lost 0, with 7 bases in between. This CDR3 has 14 residues.

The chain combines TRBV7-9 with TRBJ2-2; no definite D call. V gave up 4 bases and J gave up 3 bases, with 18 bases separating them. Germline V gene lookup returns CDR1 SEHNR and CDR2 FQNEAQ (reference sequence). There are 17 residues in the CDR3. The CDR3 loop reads CASSSSGALVYTGELFF. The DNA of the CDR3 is TGTGCCAGCAGCTCATCAGGCGCCCTCGTCTACACCGGGGAGCTGTTTTTT.

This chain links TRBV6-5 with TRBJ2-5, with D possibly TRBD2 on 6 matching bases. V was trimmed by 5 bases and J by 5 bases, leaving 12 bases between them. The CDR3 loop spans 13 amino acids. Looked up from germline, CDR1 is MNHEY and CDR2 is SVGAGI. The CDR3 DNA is TGTGCCAGCAGTACCACGGAGGGGGAGACCCAGTACTTC. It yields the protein CASSTTEGETQYF.

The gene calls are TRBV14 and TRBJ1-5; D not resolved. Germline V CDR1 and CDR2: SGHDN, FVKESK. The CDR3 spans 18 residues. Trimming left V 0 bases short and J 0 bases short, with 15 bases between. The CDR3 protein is CASSQDEAYGHSNQPQHF. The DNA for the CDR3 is TGTGCCAGCAGCCAAGATGAGGCCTATGGTCATAGCAATCAGCCCCAGCATTTT. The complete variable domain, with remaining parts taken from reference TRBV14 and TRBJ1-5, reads EAGVTQFPSHSVIEKGQTVTLRCDPISGHDNLYWYRRVMGKEIKFLLHFVKESKQDESGMPNNRFLAERTGGTYSTLKVQPAELEDSGVYFCASSQDEAYGHSNQPQHFGDGTRLSIL.

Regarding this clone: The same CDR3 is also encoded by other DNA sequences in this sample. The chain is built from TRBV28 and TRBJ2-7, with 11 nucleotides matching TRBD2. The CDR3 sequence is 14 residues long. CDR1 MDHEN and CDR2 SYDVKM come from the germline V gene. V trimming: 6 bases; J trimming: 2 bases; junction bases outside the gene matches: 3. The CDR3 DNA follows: TGTGCCAGCAGCCGACTAGCGGGAACCTACGAGCAGTACTTC. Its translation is CASSRLAGTYEQYF.

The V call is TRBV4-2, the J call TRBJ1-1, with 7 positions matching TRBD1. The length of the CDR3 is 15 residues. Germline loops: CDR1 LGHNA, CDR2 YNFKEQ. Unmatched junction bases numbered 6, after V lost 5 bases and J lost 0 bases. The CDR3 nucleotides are TGTGCCAGCAGCGGTACAGGGGATCTGAACACTGAAGCTTTCTTT. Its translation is CASSGTGDLNTEAFF.

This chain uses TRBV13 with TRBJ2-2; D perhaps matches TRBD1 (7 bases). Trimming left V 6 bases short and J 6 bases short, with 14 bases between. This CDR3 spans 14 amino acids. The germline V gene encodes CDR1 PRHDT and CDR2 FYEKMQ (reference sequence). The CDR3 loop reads CASRARGDAGELFF. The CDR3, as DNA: TGTGCCAGCAGGGCCAGGGGGGATGCCGGGGAGCTGTTTTTT.

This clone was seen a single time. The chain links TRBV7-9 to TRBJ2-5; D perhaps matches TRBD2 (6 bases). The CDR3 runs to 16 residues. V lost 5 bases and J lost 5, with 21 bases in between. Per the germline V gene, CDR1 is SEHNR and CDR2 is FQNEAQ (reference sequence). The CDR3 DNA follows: TGTGCCAGCAGCCCCCCGTGGGGGGTTTGGGGTGAGACCCAGTACTTC. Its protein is CASSPPWGVWGETQYF.

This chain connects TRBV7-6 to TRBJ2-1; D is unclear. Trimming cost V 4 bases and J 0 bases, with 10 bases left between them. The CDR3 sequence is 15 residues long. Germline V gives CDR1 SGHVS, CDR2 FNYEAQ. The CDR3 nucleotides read TGTGCCAGCAGCTCCGGGTCTCTCTCCTACAATGAGCAGTTCTTC. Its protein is CASSSGSLSYNEQFF. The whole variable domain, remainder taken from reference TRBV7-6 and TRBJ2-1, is GAGVSQSPRYKVTKRGQDVALRCDPISGHVSLYWYRQALGQGPEFLTYFNYEAQQDKSGLPNDRFSAERPEGSISTLTIQRTEQRDSAMYRCASSSGSLSYNEQFFGPGTRLTVL.

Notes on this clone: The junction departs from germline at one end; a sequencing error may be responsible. The CDR3 coding sequence is TGTGCCAGCAGCCCGGGACAGTATACCGGGAAGCTGTTTTTT. Its protein is CASSPGQYTGKLFF. V is TRBV11-3 and J is TRBJ2-2; 7 positions match TRBD1. The CDR3 covers 14 residues. Germline CDR1 is SGHNT and CDR2 is YENEEA.

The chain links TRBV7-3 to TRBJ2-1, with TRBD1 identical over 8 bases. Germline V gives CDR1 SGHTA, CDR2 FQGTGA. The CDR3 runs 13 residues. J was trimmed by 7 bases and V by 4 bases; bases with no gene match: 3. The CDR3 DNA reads TGTGCCAGCAGCTCACAGGGGGGTAATGAGCAGTTCTTC. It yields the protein CASSSQGGNEQFF.

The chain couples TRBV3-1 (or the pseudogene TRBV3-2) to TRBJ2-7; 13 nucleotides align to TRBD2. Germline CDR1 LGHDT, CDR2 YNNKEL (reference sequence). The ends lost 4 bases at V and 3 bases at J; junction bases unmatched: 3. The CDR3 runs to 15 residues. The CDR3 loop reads CASSRGTSGNYEQYF. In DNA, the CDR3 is TGTGCCAGCAGCCGAGGGACTAGCGGGAACTACGAGCAGTACTTC.